One sample yielded the 16 T cell receptor beta chains listed below, sequenced in a study of human T cells and chemical hapten exposure. As to time point: patch test 2, 6 weeks after DPC sensitization. Treatment noted: therapeutic diphenylcyclopropenone sensitization with weekly scalp DPC. TCRdb re-derived calls from the RACE reads in MiXCR, one entry per CDR3 protein. The profile shows approximately 87,000 distinct CDR3 sequences, approximately 10% of them singletons. The sequenced sample was whole blood, obtained in connection with sensitization to the hapten diphenylcyclopropenone (DPC). Receptor source: a woman aged 40 to 55 with alopecia areata. Some clones in this sample may be carry-over from other donors' samples.

This clonotype was counted many times. The CDR3 reads CASSQERGRKAFF. The DNA of the CDR3 is TGCGCCAGCAGCCAAGAGAGGGGTCGTAAAGCTTTCTTT. The chain joins TRBV4-3 to TRBJ1-1, with a possible D match to TRBD1 (5 bases). V was clipped by 0 bases and J by 9 bases, with 11 bases between them. Germline assignment: CDR1 LGHNA and CDR2 YSLEER. The CDR3 is 13 amino acids.

Concerning this clonotype: A much larger clonotype is one base distant, so this may be a read error. The chain employs TRBV12-3 or TRBV12-4 and TRBJ2-1; 8 nucleotides match TRBD1. The junction had 16 bases not matched to a gene; V was cut back by 5 bases and J by 7 bases. This CDR3 has 17 residues. The DNA of the CDR3 is TGTGCCAGCAGTGCTGTCAGGGGGCGGAGGGCTGAAAATGAGCAGTTCTTC. Amino acids: CASSAVRGRRAENEQFF.

This rearrangement joins TRBV6-5 to TRBJ2-2; D ambiguous. Trimming cost V 4 bases and J 4 bases, with 7 bases left between them. The CDR3 length is 13 residues. Germline assignment: CDR1 MNHEY and CDR2 SVGAGI. For the CDR3, the DNA is TGTGCCAGCAGTTTAATGGTCACCGGGGAGCTGTTTTTT. Its protein product is CASSLMVTGELFF.

The gene calls are TRBV10-2 and TRBJ1-5; 10 nucleotides align to TRBD1. Unmatched junction bases numbered 4, after V lost 6 bases and J lost 5 bases. Germline loops: CDR1 WSHSY, CDR2 SAAADI. The CDR3 consists of 14 residues. The CDR3 here is CASRMTGGDQPQHF. The CDR3 DNA follows: TGCGCCAGCAGAATGACAGGGGGCGATCAGCCCCAGCATTTT.

This chain uses TRBV6-5 with TRBJ2-3; perhaps TRBD1 as D (6 bases). Trimming shortened V by 6 bases and J by 2 bases, and 15 bases separated the two germline ends. The CDR3 is made up of 15 amino acids. Germline CDR1 is MNHEY and CDR2 is SVGAGI. The DNA for the CDR3 is TGTGCCAGCAGCCCGTCCCGGGACAACACAGATACGCAGTATTTT. Translating gives CASSPSRDNTDTQYF.

This clonotype has a count of ten or more. The CDR3 coding sequence is TGCGCCAGCAGCCAGGGGACTAGCGGGTTTTACAATGAGCAGTTCTTC. It codes for CASSQGTSGFYNEQFF. The chain uses TRBV4-3 and TRBJ2-1, with 12 bases matching TRBD2. There are 16 residues in the CDR3. Germline V gene sequence: CDR1 LGHNA, CDR2 YSLEER. V trimming: 3 bases; J trimming: 4 bases; junction bases outside the gene matches: 4.

V is TRBV29-1 and J is TRBJ2-5; maybe TRBD1 (5 bases). The CDR3 covers 13 residues. V lost 7 bases and J lost 2, with 14 bases in between. CDR1 and CDR2 (germline): SQVTM, ANQGSEA. The CDR3 region has the DNA TGCAGCGCCTTACCGACAGTACAAGAGACCCAGTACTTC. It encodes CSALPTVQETQYF.

This clonotype was recorded at least ten times. The V call is TRBV6-2 or TRBV6-3, the J call TRBJ2-7; D remains ambiguous. Germline CDR1 and CDR2: MNHEY and SVGEGT. The ends were cut back, 6 bases at V and 2 bases at J, with 11 bases in the middle. This CDR3 is 13 amino acids long. The CDR3 bases are TGTGCCAGCAGCAAGTCCGGTACCTACGAGCAGTACTTC. It codes for CASSKSGTYEQYF.

A remark on this clonotype: This may stem from a read error, because a much larger clone lies one nucleotide away. The J gene is TRBJ2-6, the V gene TRBV7-8; 8 bases map to TRBD1. The CDR3 spans 17 residues. The germline gives CDR1 SGHVS, CDR2 FQNEAQ. As DNA, the CDR3 is TGTGCCAGCAGCTCCGGGACAGGTAGCTCTGGGGTCAACGTCCTGACTTTC. Translation gives CASSSGTGSSGVNVLTF.

The gene calls are TRBV5-1 and TRBJ2-7; a weak D match, TRBD2 (6 bases). The germline CDR1 and CDR2 sequences are SGHRS and YFSETQ. Trimming pared 7 bases from V and 2 bases from J, leaving 16 bases between. The CDR3 is made up of 14 amino acids. The CDR3 nucleotides are TGCGCCAGCCGTTCGACTAGACGGCCCTACGAGCAGTACTTC. Translating gives CASRSTRRPYEQYF.

This clonotype was seen repeatedly, ten times or more. The CDR3 nucleotides are TGTGCCAGCGCGGGACTAGCGGGGGTAGCAGATACGCAGTATTTT. Its protein product is CASAGLAGVADTQYF. The genes are TRBV7-9 and TRBJ2-3, with 14 bases fitting TRBD2. CDR1 is SEHNR, CDR2 FQNEAQ, per germline (reference sequence). The CDR3 has 15 amino acids. V lost 8 bases, J lost 4 bases, and 5 bases stayed unmatched.

This clonotype was seen repeatedly, ten times or more. The V gene is TRBV15, the J gene TRBJ1-6, with D unresolved. Trimming removed 0 bases at V and 0 bases at J, with 12 bases between. The CDR3 is 18 amino acids. Germline V gives CDR1 LNHNV, CDR2 YYDKDF (reference sequence). This chain's CDR3 is CATSRDLAASSYNSPLHF. The CDR3 DNA is TGTGCCACCAGCAGAGATTTGGCGGCGAGCTCCTATAATTCACCCCTCCACTTT. The whole variable domain, remainder taken from reference TRBV15 and TRBJ1-6, is DAMVIQNPRYQVTQFGKPVTLSCSQTLNHNVMYWYQQKSSQAPKLLFHYYDKDFNNEADTPDNFQSRRPNTSFCFLDIRSPGLGDTAMYLCATSRDLAASSYNSPLHFGNGTRLTVT.

This clonotype was seen ten or more times. V usage is TRBV4-2 and J usage is TRBJ2-5; D is possibly TRBD1 or TRBD2 (5 bases each). Germline V gene lookup returns CDR1 LGHNA and CDR2 YNFKEQ. The CDR3 is made up of 15 amino acids. Trimming pared 4 bases from V and 5 bases from J, leaving 17 bases between. CDR3 sequence (DNA): TGTGCCAGCAGCCGAGACTACCAGGGAAGGGAGACCCAGTACTTC. Translated, it gives CASSRDYQGRETQYF.

The chain couples TRBV24-1 to TRBJ2-3, with TRBD2 as a possible D gene (5 bases). CDR3 length: 13 residues. Germline CDR1 KGHDR, CDR2 SFDVKD. V was pared by 3 bases and J by 4 bases, with 7 bases between. The CDR3 region is CATSDERADTQYF. CDR3 nucleotides: TGTGCCACCAGTGATGAGAGGGCAGATACGCAGTATTTT.

This clonotype has a count of ten or more. The chain combines TRBV13 with TRBJ2-5; TRBD1 might be the D (5 bases). The CDR3 totals 14 residues. Germline loops: CDR1 PRHDT, CDR2 FYEKMQ (reference sequence). V was cut by 2 bases and J by 0 bases, with 7 bases left in between. CDR3: CASSLKGDQETQYF. The CDR3 DNA follows: TGTGCCAGCAGCTTAAAAGGGGACCAAGAGACCCAGTACTTC.

This clonotype was seen many times. J is TRBJ1-1 and V is TRBV7-6; D perhaps matches TRBD1 (5 bases). CDR3 length: 16 residues. The germline V gene encodes CDR1 SGHVS and CDR2 FNYEAQ. V lost 4 bases to trimming and J lost 0 bases, with 15 bases between them. CDR3 bases: TGTGCCAGCAGCTCCCCGCGGGGCGATATGAACACTGAAGCTTTCTTT. This sequence encodes CASSSPRGDMNTEAFF.